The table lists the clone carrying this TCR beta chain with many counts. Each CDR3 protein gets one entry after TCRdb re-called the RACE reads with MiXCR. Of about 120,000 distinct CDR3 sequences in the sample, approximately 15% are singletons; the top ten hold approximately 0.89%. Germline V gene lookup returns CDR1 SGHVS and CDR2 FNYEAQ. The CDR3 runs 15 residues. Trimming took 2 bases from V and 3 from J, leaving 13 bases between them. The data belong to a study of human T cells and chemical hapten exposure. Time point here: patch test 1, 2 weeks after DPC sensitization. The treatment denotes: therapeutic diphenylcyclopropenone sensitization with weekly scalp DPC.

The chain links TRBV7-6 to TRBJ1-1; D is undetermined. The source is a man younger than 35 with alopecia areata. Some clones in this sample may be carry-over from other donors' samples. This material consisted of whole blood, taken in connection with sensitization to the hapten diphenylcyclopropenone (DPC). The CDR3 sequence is CASSLLTSWDTEAFF. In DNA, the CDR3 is TGTGCCAGCAGCTTACTAACCAGTTGGGACACTGAAGCTTTCTTT.